The 24 T cell receptor beta chains in this list originate from one sample, sequenced in a study of beta chain features in type 1 diabetes. Expressed TCRB transcripts got sequenced, as all isolated RNA was reverse transcribed. TCRdb's copy holds only in-frame clones and misses some; the assay was immunoSEQ multiplex PCR. Here the sample spans approximately 470,000 clones, approximately 30% being singletons. Material for sequencing was naive CD4+ T cells from blood. The receptor source for this set is a man younger than 35 in good health.

This clone was observed a few times. This chain links TRBV29-1 with TRBJ2-5; 8 bases agree with TRBD1. V shed 1 base and J 5 bases; nucleotides not matched to a gene: 6. Germline-derived CDR1 and CDR2 are SQVTM and ANQGSEA. The CDR3 is made up of 14 amino acids. CDR3 sequence: CSVEGPGGRETQYF. The CDR3 bases are TGCAGCGTTGAAGGGCCAGGGGGCCGTGAGACCCAGTACTTC.

Worth noting for this clone: Other DNA sequences from this sample encode an identical CDR3 as well. The J gene is TRBJ2-7, the V gene TRBV7-2; perhaps TRBD2 as D (5 bases). In germline, CDR1 is SGHTA, CDR2 FQGNSA. This CDR3 has 12 residues. V lost 6 bases and J lost 4, with 10 bases in between. The CDR3 DNA follows: TGTGCCAGCAGTTTTACGGGGTACGAGCAGTACTTC. It yields the protein CASSFTGYEQYF.

The rearrangement uses TRBV25-1 and TRBJ2-7; tentative D call: TRBD2 (5 bases). The CDR3 runs 13 residues. Germline CDR1 and CDR2: MGHDK and SYGVNS. The germline V and J ends were trimmed by 6 bases and 6 bases, with 15 bases remaining between them. The CDR3 sequence is CASREAGAGEQYF. The DNA for the CDR3 is TGTGCCAGCAGGGAGGCGGGCGCGGGCGAGCAGTACTTC.

Written as DNA, the CDR3 is TGTGCCAGCAGTTTTGGACAACACAATGAGCAGTTCTTC. Translating gives CASSFGQHNEQFF. The chain joins TRBV6-5 to TRBJ2-1; TRBD1 might be the D (5 bases). The CDR3 covers 13 residues. Deletions cut 4 bases from V and 5 bases from J, with 9 bases between. Germline-derived CDR1 and CDR2 are MNHEY and SVGAGI.

This chain connects TRBV30 to TRBJ2-1; D is tentatively TRBD1 or TRBD2 (5 bases each). V lost 2 bases, J lost 5 bases, and 16 bases lay in between. The CDR3 runs 15 residues. CDR1 and CDR2 (germline): GTSNPN, SVGIG (reference sequence). CDR3: CAWSSAGTVNNEQFF. The CDR3 coding sequence is TGTGCCTGGAGTTCCGCCGGGACGGTTAACAATGAGCAGTTCTTC.

This clone was seen a few times. The V call is TRBV19, the J call TRBJ2-2, with a tentative D call TRBD1 (5 bases). The CDR3 extends over 14 amino acids. Germline CDR1 LNHDA, CDR2 SQIVND (reference sequence). V was clipped by 3 bases and J by 1 base, with 6 bases between them. This CDR3 is CASSIQGNTGELFF. The CDR3 region has the DNA TGTGCCAGTAGTATTCAGGGGAACACCGGGGAGCTGTTTTTT.

The chain uses TRBV7-2 and TRBJ1-4; no clear D gene. The V end was cut by 8 bases, the J end by 8 bases, with 12 bases between. CDR1 SGHTA and CDR2 FQGNSA come from the germline V gene. The length of the CDR3 is 12 residues. CDR3 DNA: TGTGCCAGCGGGAAGTTCAACGAAAAACTGTTTTTT. It codes for CASGKFNEKLFF.

The gene calls are TRBV11-2 and TRBJ1-1, with unresolved D. The length of the CDR3 is 13 residues. Trimming removed 1 base at V and 7 bases at J, with 10 bases between. Germline V CDR1 and CDR2: SGHAT, FQNNGV. The CDR3 reads CASSLVGGYEAFF. The CDR3, as DNA: TGTGCCAGCAGCTTAGTTGGAGGATATGAAGCTTTCTTT.

This clone was found a few times. The chain has TRBV10-3 and TRBJ2-3, with 10 bases identical to TRBD2. This CDR3 contains 15 residues. Germline trimming cut 2 bases from V and 5 bases from J; bases unmatched to any gene: 4. CDR1 and CDR2 from the germline V gene are ENHRY and SYGVKD. CDR3 nucleotide sequence: TGTGCCATCAGTGAGCCTAGCGGGAGTGGAGATACGCAGTATTTT. Encoded protein: CAISEPSGSGDTQYF.

J is TRBJ2-7 and V is TRBV10-3; a possible D gene is TRBD2 (5 bases). V shed 6 bases and J shed 2 bases, with 14 bases lying between them. CDR1 ENHRY and CDR2 SYGVKD come from the germline V gene. The CDR3 is 14 amino acids. The CDR3 coding sequence is TGTGCCATCAGGGACCCGGAGGATCCCTACGAGCAGTACTTC. This translates into CAIRDPEDPYEQYF.

V and J are TRBV11-2 and TRBJ2-7; no definite D call. The CDR3 has 14 residues. V gave up 7 bases and J gave up 2 bases, with 15 bases separating them. Germline loops: CDR1 SGHAT, CDR2 FQNNGV. CDR3 residues: CASNPLGPAYEQYF. The CDR3, as DNA: TGTGCCAGCAACCCGCTGGGTCCTGCCTACGAGCAGTACTTC.

This chain connects TRBV27 to TRBJ2-3; 7 bases align to TRBD1. The CDR3 consists of 13 residues. The J segment lost 2 bases and the V segment lost 6 bases, leaving 2 bases of the junction unmatched. CDR1 MNHEY and CDR2 SMNVEV come from the germline V gene (reference sequence). The CDR3 here is CASSRGNTDTQYF. CDR3 coding DNA: TGTGCCAGCAGCAGGGGGAACACAGATACGCAGTATTTT.

This chain joins TRBV9 and TRBJ2-1, with TRBD1 matching 7 bases. Germline CDR1 reads SGDLS; CDR2 reads YYNGEE. The V segment lost 0 bases and the J segment 4 bases; nucleotides outside the gene matches: 4. The CDR3 extends over 15 amino acids. CDR3 residues: CASSVGETGYNEQFF. The CDR3 bases are TGTGCCAGCAGCGTAGGGGAGACAGGGTACAATGAGCAGTTCTTC.

This clone has more than one count but fewer than ten. The rearrangement uses TRBV29-1 and TRBJ1-3, with D uncertain. V gave up 7 bases and J gave up 3 bases, with 13 bases separating them. Germline V gene data show CDR1 as SQVTM and CDR2 as ANQGSEA. This CDR3 region has 13 residues. CDR3 in amino acids: CSGATYFGNTIYF. CDR3 bases: TGCAGCGGGGCGACGTACTTTGGAAACACCATATATTTT. Filled out from reference TRBV29-1 and TRBJ1-3, the complete variable domain reads SAVISQKPSRDICQRGTSLTIQCQVDSQVTMMFWYRQQPGQSLTLIATANQGSEATYESGFVIDKFPISRPNLTFSTLTVSNMSPEDSSIYLCSGATYFGNTIYFGEGSWLTVV.

This rearrangement joins TRBV15 to TRBJ2-5, with a weak D call TRBD1 (6 bases). The CDR3 has 11 amino acids. Looked up from germline, CDR1 is LNHNV and CDR2 is YYDKDF (reference sequence). Trimming took off 7 bases at V and 8 bases at J, with 11 bases between the two ends. CDR3 sequence reads: CATTQGRTQYF. Here the CDR3 DNA reads TGTGCCACCACCCAGGGGAGAACCCAGTACTTC.

This clone was seen only a few times. The chain combines TRBV30 with TRBJ2-1; a possible D gene is TRBD2 (5 bases). The CDR3 is 14 amino acids. V lost 2 bases and J 4 bases, leaving 12 bases between the germline ends. The germline gives CDR1 GTSNPN, CDR2 SVGIG (reference sequence). The CDR3 loop reads CAWSTGGRYNEQFF. The CDR3 nucleotides are TGTGCCTGGAGTACCGGAGGACGGTACAATGAGCAGTTCTTC.

The J gene is TRBJ2-1, the V gene TRBV19; 10 bases align to TRBD2. The junction had 7 bases not matched to a gene; V was cut back by 4 bases and J by 7 bases. Germline CDR1 and CDR2: LNHDA and SQIVND (reference sequence). The CDR3 is 15 amino acids. CDR3 protein: CASSTSSGSGNEQFF. The CDR3, as DNA: TGTGCCAGTAGTACGTCTAGCGGGAGCGGAAATGAGCAGTTCTTC.

The J gene is TRBJ2-2, the V gene TRBV30; possible D gene TRBD2, 6 bases. V lost 2 bases to trimming and J lost 5 bases, with 12 bases between them. The length of the CDR3 is 14 residues. Per the germline V gene, CDR1 is GTSNPN and CDR2 is SVGIG (reference sequence). CDR3 amino acids: CAWSSQLATGELFF. CDR3 bases: TGTGCCTGGAGTTCACAGCTAGCGACCGGGGAGCTGTTTTTT.

This clone was counted only a few times. The chain joins TRBV11-2 to TRBJ1-3; D is unresolved. The CDR3 has 16 residues. Trimming removed 1 base from V and 0 bases from J, with 10 bases in between. Germline assignment: CDR1 SGHAT and CDR2 FQNNGV. CDR3 protein: CASSLGVPFSGNTIYF. In nucleotides, the CDR3 is TGTGCCAGCAGCTTAGGAGTACCGTTCTCTGGAAACACCATATATTTT.

This clone was seen a few times. The V call is TRBV2, the J call TRBJ2-7, with 7 bases that match TRBD1. V gave up 5 bases and J gave up 2 bases; unmatched junction bases: 6. The germline V gene has CDR1 SNHLY and CDR2 FYNNEI. The CDR3 extends over 14 amino acids. CDR3 protein: CASSSRTGTYEQYF. CDR3 nucleotides: TGTGCCAGCAGTTCGCGGACAGGCACCTACGAGCAGTACTTC. The full variable domain, with the rest looked up from reference TRBV2 and TRBJ2-7, is EPEVTQTPSHQVTQMGQEVILRCVPISNHLYFYWYRQILGQKVEFLVSFYNNEISEKSEIFDDQFSVERPDGSNFTLKIRSTKLEDSAMYFCASSSRTGTYEQYFGPGTRLTVT.

In this sample, this clone turned up a few times. The J gene is TRBJ2-1, the V gene TRBV9; unclear D gene. This CDR3 is built from 15 residues. Germline CDR1 is SGDLS and CDR2 is YYNGEE. The ends were cut back, 3 bases at V and 6 bases at J, with 16 bases in the middle. CDR3: CASSGDGPWANEQFF. The CDR3 DNA sequence: TGTGCCAGCAGCGGAGATGGCCCTTGGGCCAATGAGCAGTTCTTC.

This rearrangement joins TRBV7-8 to TRBJ2-1; D remains unclear. V gave up 1 base and J gave up 0 bases, with 13 bases separating them. The CDR3 is 17 amino acids. CDR1 SGHVS and CDR2 FQNEAQ come from the germline V gene. Here the CDR3 reads CASSLEWSPSSYNEQFF. The CDR3 nucleotides are TGTGCCAGCAGCTTAGAGTGGTCCCCGAGCTCCTACAATGAGCAGTTCTTC.

CDR3 nucleotides: TGTGCCAGCAGCTTAGTGCCCATCTACGAGCAGTACTTC. As protein: CASSLVPIYEQYF. The chain couples TRBV7-2 to TRBJ2-7; D not certain. This CDR3 comprises 13 residues. Trimming shortened V by 1 base and J by 3 bases, and 7 bases separated the two germline ends. CDR1 SGHTA and CDR2 FQGNSA come from the germline V gene.

This sequence joins TRBV2 and TRBJ2-7; 9 bases are a match to TRBD2. Trimming took 7 bases from V and 5 from J; bases not matched to a gene: 9. Germline-derived CDR1 and CDR2 are SNHLY and FYNNEI. CDR3 length: 14 amino acids. CDR3 loop: CASTRTSDRNEQYF. As DNA, the CDR3 is TGTGCCAGCACCCGGACTAGCGATCGGAACGAGCAGTACTTC.